The 25 T cell receptor beta chains presented below share a single source sample, sequenced in a study of T cell repertoires in cytomegalovirus infection. TCRdb recomputed calls from the reads with MiXCR, one row per CDR3 protein. The sample holds fewer than 550,000 distinct CDR3 sequences, roughly 12% seen once. Sample: PBMCs. Receptors originate from a human donor in good health (CMV status not recorded). Some clones in this sample may be carry-over from other donors' samples.

Of note for this clonotype: A much more abundant neighbour one base away suggests this may be a read error. No conserved phenylalanine or tryptophan ends this CDR3, so it is likely a read error. The chain uses TRBV6-1 and TRBJ1-5; TRBD1 agrees at 7 bases. CDR1 is MNHNS and CDR2 is SASEGT in the germline V gene. V was clipped by 5 bases and J by 3 bases; unmatched bases: 4. The CDR3 loop spans 14 amino acids. This chain's CDR3 is CASSYTGVNQPQHI. The CDR3 DNA reads TGTGCCAGCAGTTATACAGGGGTCAATCAGCCCCAGCATATT.

A few counts support this clonotype. J is TRBJ2-1 and V is TRBV28; 8 bases are a match to TRBD1. CDR1 and CDR2 from the germline V gene are MDHEN and SYDVKM. The V and J ends lost 6 bases and 4 bases, in that order; junction bases with no gene match: 5. The CDR3 has 14 amino acids. This chain's CDR3 is CASSGQGWYNEQFF. The DNA of the CDR3 is TGTGCCAGCAGCGGACAGGGTTGGTACAATGAGCAGTTCTTC.

This clonotype was counted at least ten times. The chain has TRBV20-1 and TRBJ1-6, with unresolved D. There are 15 residues in the CDR3. From germline, CDR1 is DFQATT and CDR2 SNEGSKA (reference sequence). V was trimmed by 0 bases and J by 9 bases, leaving 15 bases between them. CDR3 in DNA: TGCAGTGCTAGAGAAGGTTTTACGCATGTTTCACCCCTCCACTTT. It yields the protein CSAREGFTHVSPLHF.

This clonotype was counted at least ten times. The rearrangement links TRBV5-1 to TRBJ1-1; possible D gene TRBD1, 5 bases. Between the trimmed V and J ends, which lost 4 bases and 1 base, there was a span of 17 bases. Germline loops: CDR1 SGHRS, CDR2 YFSETQ. The CDR3 runs 16 residues. The CDR3 DNA reads TGCGCCAGCAGCCGTACCAAACGGGGCGAGAACACTGAAGCTTTCTTT. Protein sequence: CASSRTKRGENTEAFF.

This chain links TRBV29-1 with TRBJ1-4; tentatively, D is TRBD1 (5 bases). Germline assignment: CDR1 SQVTM and CDR2 ANQGSEA. The CDR3 sequence is 12 residues long. The V and J ends lost 1 base and 7 bases respectively, with 7 bases between them. CDR3 loop: CSVEVGGEKLFF. The CDR3 nucleotides read TGCAGCGTTGAAGTCGGGGGTGAAAAACTGTTTTTT.

The chain joins TRBV25-1 to TRBJ1-4, with a tentative D call TRBD1 (5 bases). Trimming removed 8 bases at V and 7 bases at J, with 11 bases between. This CDR3 is 12 amino acids long. Germline V gene lookup returns CDR1 MGHDK and CDR2 SYGVNS. The CDR3 DNA sequence: TGTGCCAGCCGGGACGGAGCTGAAAAACTGTTTTTT. It yields the protein CASRDGAEKLFF.

This clonotype was seen at least ten times. A read error may produce the germline difference seen at one junction end. This chain joins TRBV7-9 and TRBJ1-4; no definite D call. The CDR3 has 14 amino acids. CDR1 is SEHNR and CDR2 is FQNEAQ in the germline V gene (reference sequence). The CDR3 DNA reads as TGTGCCAGCAGTTTAGGAGGGCCTAATGAAAAACTGTTTTTT. Protein sequence: CASSLGGPNEKLFF. Drawing the rest from reference TRBV7-9 and TRBJ1-4, the complete variable domain is DTGVSQNPRHKITKRGQNVTFRCDPISEHNRLYWYRQTLGQGPEFLTYFQNEAQLEKSRLLSDRFSAERPKGSFSTLEIQRTEQGDSAMYLCASSLGGPNEKLFFGSGTQLSVL.

The J gene is TRBJ2-7, the V gene TRBV28; no definite D call. V lost 6 bases, J lost 0 bases, and 6 bases lay in between. Germline lookup yields CDR1 MDHEN and CDR2 SYDVKM. CDR3 size: 12 residues. Here the CDR3 reads CASRTFSYEQYF. DNA for the CDR3: TGTGCCAGCAGAACTTTCTCCTACGAGCAGTACTTC. The full variable domain, rest sourced from reference TRBV28 and TRBJ2-7, is DVKVTQSSRYLVKRTGEKVFLECVQDMDHENMFWYRQDPGLGLRLIYFSYDVKMKEKGDIPEGYSVSREKKERFSLILESASTNQTSMYLCASRTFSYEQYFGPGTRLTVT.

This clonotype was counted ten times or more. This sequence joins TRBV19 and TRBJ1-1; D uncertain. Looked up from germline, CDR1 is LNHDA and CDR2 is SQIVND (reference sequence). The CDR3 totals 13 residues. Deletions cut 5 bases from V and 0 bases from J, with 7 bases between. The CDR3 DNA follows: TGTGCCAGTAGTGTAAAACTGAACACTGAAGCTTTCTTT. Translation gives CASSVKLNTEAFF.

The rearrangement links TRBV29-1 to TRBJ1-2, with 7 bases that match TRBD1. Germline V gene data show CDR1 as SQVTM and CDR2 as ANQGSEA. The CDR3 loop spans 13 amino acids. Germline trimming cut 5 bases from V and 4 bases from J; bases unmatched to any gene: 7. CDR3 nucleotides: TGCAGCGTTCTCGGACAGGCCGGCTATGGCTACACCTTC. Protein sequence: CSVLGQAGYGYTF.

This clonotype was counted at least ten times. V and J are TRBV20-1 and TRBJ2-3, with 9 bases matching TRBD2. The V segment lost 5 bases and the J segment 2 bases; nucleotides outside the gene matches: 11. Germline lookup yields CDR1 DFQATT and CDR2 SNEGSKA (reference sequence). The CDR3 consists of 16 residues. The CDR3 protein is CSASSGRLGNTDTQYF. Written as DNA, the CDR3 is TGCAGTGCTTCAAGCGGGAGGCTCGGCAACACAGATACGCAGTATTTT.

This clonotype was counted at least ten times. The rearrangement links TRBV6-1 to TRBJ2-2, with D possibly matching TRBD2 (5 bases). Germline CDR1 reads MNHNS; CDR2 reads SASEGT. Trimming took 7 bases from V and 4 from J, leaving 13 bases between them. The CDR3 spans 14 residues. The CDR3 here is CASTPNGLTGELFF. The CDR3 coding sequence is TGTGCCAGCACCCCGAACGGACTCACCGGGGAGCTGTTTTTT.

V and J are TRBV29-1 and TRBJ1-1; D possibly corresponds to TRBD1 (5 bases). This CDR3 comprises 13 residues. The V and J ends lost 5 bases and 5 bases respectively, with 15 bases between them. The germline gives CDR1 SQVTM, CDR2 ANQGSEA. CDR3: CSVTGRGLTEAFF. For the CDR3, the DNA is TGCAGCGTTACCGGAAGGGGTTTAACTGAAGCTTTCTTT.

This clonotype was seen at least ten times. J is TRBJ2-1 and V is TRBV7-9, with D perhaps matching TRBD2 (7 bases). This CDR3 is 14 amino acids long. Germline V gene data show CDR1 as SEHNR and CDR2 as FQNEAQ (reference sequence). V lost 5 bases, J lost 10 bases, and 18 bases lay in between. The CDR3 protein is CASSVSGGQGEQFF. In nucleotides, the CDR3 is TGTGCCAGCAGCGTCTCGGGGGGCCAGGGAGAGCAGTTCTTC.

This clonotype occurred many times. The rearrangement joins TRBV9 to TRBJ1-1; 9 positions agree with TRBD1. V lost 0 bases and J lost 6; bases outside the gene matches: 9. Germline CDR1 SGDLS, CDR2 YYNGEE. The CDR3 is 16 amino acids. CDR3 region: CASSVAGTGMIAEAFF. Here the CDR3 DNA reads TGTGCCAGCAGCGTAGCCGGGACAGGGATGATCGCTGAAGCTTTCTTT.

This chain uses TRBV5-1 with TRBJ2-5, with a possible D match to TRBD1 (6 bases). CDR3 length: 14 residues. Germline CDR1 SGHRS, CDR2 YFSETQ. The V and J ends lost 4 bases and 5 bases respectively, with 15 bases between them. Written as DNA, the CDR3 is TGCGCCAGCAGCCGCCAACCCCAGGGGGAGACCCAGTACTTC. Its translation is CASSRQPQGETQYF.

The chain joins TRBV3-1 to TRBJ1-5; a weak D match, TRBD1 (5 bases). CDR1 and CDR2 from the germline V gene are LGHDT and YNNKEL (reference sequence). V lost 0 bases and J 9 bases, leaving 12 bases between the germline ends. The CDR3 is made up of 14 amino acids. For the CDR3, the DNA is TGTGCCAGCAGCCAAGAGTATAGGGGTTGGCCCCAGCATTTT. Translation: CASSQEYRGWPQHF.

This clonotype was seen ten or more times. V usage is TRBV7-2 and J usage is TRBJ1-4, with D possibly matching TRBD1 (5 bases). Germline V gene data show CDR1 as SGHTA and CDR2 as FQGNSA. This CDR3 region has 16 residues. Deletions cut 3 bases from V and 0 bases from J, with 11 bases between. CDR3 DNA sequence: TGTGCCAGCAGCTTGGGGCCAGCAACAACTAATGAAAAACTGTTTTTT. Its translation is CASSLGPATTNEKLFF.

This clonotype was seen repeatedly, ten times or more. The V gene is TRBV7-2, the J gene TRBJ2-1, with 7 nucleotides matching TRBD2. V dropped 5 bases and J dropped 12; count of bases not matched to a gene: 7. The CDR3 covers 12 residues. Germline V gene sequence: CDR1 SGHTA, CDR2 FQGNSA. The CDR3 spells CASSLGLDRQFF. DNA for the CDR3: TGTGCCAGCAGCCTCGGACTAGACCGGCAGTTCTTC.

This clonotype was recorded at least ten times. The chain is built from TRBV28 and TRBJ2-1, with 12 bases identical to TRBD2. In germline, CDR1 is MDHEN, CDR2 SYDVKM. The V and J ends lost 7 bases and 1 base, in that order; junction bases with no gene match: 11. The CDR3 totals 18 residues. Here the CDR3 DNA reads TGTGCCAGCAAGCCCGGACTAGCGGGACGACCGTCCTACAATGAGCAGTTCTTC. It translates to CASKPGLAGRPSYNEQFF.

This clonotype was found many times. V is TRBV28 and J is TRBJ2-3; maybe TRBD2 (5 bases). Germline V gene sequence: CDR1 MDHEN, CDR2 SYDVKM. The CDR3 is 16 residues long. V lost 6 bases, J lost 2 bases, and 18 bases lay in between. The CDR3 bases are TGTGCCAGCAGCCCATCCATTAGCGCTGTCACAGATACGCAGTATTTT. Protein: CASSPSISAVTDTQYF.

The chain is built from TRBV29-1 and TRBJ2-7, with D possibly called TRBD1 or TRBD2 (6 bases each). Germline V gene data show CDR1 as SQVTM and CDR2 as ANQGSEA. V lost 2 bases and J lost 2, with 10 bases in between. CDR3 length: 13 residues. The CDR3 sequence: CSVEWGAPYEQYF. The CDR3 DNA sequence: TGCAGCGTTGAATGGGGGGCCCCCTACGAGCAGTACTTC.

This clonotype was seen ten or more times. The chain employs TRBV28 and TRBJ1-2; a possible D gene is TRBD1 (5 bases). The germline gives CDR1 MDHEN, CDR2 SYDVKM. V was pared by 1 base and J by 7 bases, with 7 bases between. CDR3 length equals 12 residues. DNA for the CDR3: TGTGCCAGCAGTTTATCCAGGGCTGGCTACACCTTC. It codes for CASSLSRAGYTF.

This clonotype was recorded at least ten times. The V call is TRBV4-1, the J call TRBJ2-6; TRBD1 aligns across 7 bases. V shed 2 bases and J 0 bases; nucleotides not matched to a gene: 7. The length of the CDR3 is 18 residues. Germline V gene lookup returns CDR1 MGHRA and CDR2 YSYEKL. The CDR3 region is CASSQHPGQNSGANVLTF. CDR3 nucleotide sequence: TGCGCCAGCAGCCAACACCCGGGACAGAACTCTGGGGCCAACGTCCTGACTTTC.

Ten or more counts support this clonotype. The rearrangement joins TRBV11-1 to TRBJ2-3, with 7 bases identical to TRBD2. Germline CDR1 and CDR2: SGHAT and FQDESV (reference sequence). V was pared by 1 base and J by 2 bases, with 6 bases of the junction left unmatched. The CDR3 contains 16 residues. The CDR3: CASSLVPSGSTDTQYF. The CDR3 DNA follows: TGTGCCAGCAGCTTAGTTCCTAGCGGATCCACAGATACGCAGTATTTT. Together with reference TRBV11-1 and TRBJ2-3, the CDR3 gives the full variable domain: EAEVAQSPRYKITEKSQAVAFWCDPISGHATLYWYRQILGQGPELLVQFQDESVVDDSQLPKDRFSAERLKGVDSTLKIQPAELGDSAMYLCASSLVPSGSTDTQYFGPGTRLTVL.